The 6 T cell receptor beta chains below were found in one sample sequenced in a study of T cells in Graves' hyperthyroidism and ophthalmopathy. TCR beta CDR3 regions were amplified from RNA transcripts. HTBI primers were employed in a first-round RT-PCR of the TCR CDR3. TCRdb independently ran MiXCR on the multiplex PCR reads; one entry per CDR3 protein. The data contain roughly 400,000 distinct CDR3 sequences, about an eighth of them seen just once; the ten biggest clones take up under 30%. The sample was blood. The origin of the receptors is a man aged 50 to 60 with Graves' ophthalmopathy.

In this sample, this clonotype turned up many times. V is TRBV12-3 or TRBV12-4 and J is TRBJ2-7; either TRBD1 or TRBD2 may supply D (6 bases each). The ends were cut back, 5 bases at V and 7 bases at J, with 21 bases in the middle. The CDR3 is 15 amino acids. Here the CDR3 DNA reads TGTGCCAGCAGTCGAGGGGGGACTGGATCTACAGAGCAGTACTTC. It is translated as CASSRGGTGSTEQYF.

In its sample, this clonotype was seen a few times. The V gene is TRBV6-1, the J gene TRBJ1-1; D unclear. V was clipped by 7 bases and J by 4 bases, with 10 bases between them. The CDR3 loop spans 12 amino acids. Looked up from germline, CDR1 is MNHNS and CDR2 is SASEGT. CDR3 DNA: TGTGCCAGCAACCGCGGGAGCACTGAAGCTTTCTTT. It codes for CASNRGSTEAFF.

The chain carries TRBV6-2 or TRBV6-3 and TRBJ2-5; TRBD2 agrees at 13 bases. In germline, CDR1 is MNHEY, CDR2 SVGEGT. The CDR3 has 19 residues. J was trimmed by 6 bases and V by 6 bases; bases with no gene match: 19. The DNA of the CDR3 is TGTGCCAGCAGGCGGGCGGGACTAGCGGGAAGTTTCCTCCCCCAGACCCAGTACTTC. Translated: CASRRAGLAGSFLPQTQYF.

The chain combines TRBV12-3 or TRBV12-4 with TRBJ1-3; D is perhaps TRBD1 (5 bases). This CDR3 contains 16 residues. V was pared by 6 bases and J by 0 bases, with 15 bases between. The CDR3 loop is CASSYPGTSSGNTIYF. The CDR3 coding sequence is TGTGCCAGCAGCTACCCCGGGACGTCCTCTGGAAACACCATATATTTT.

A few counts support this clonotype. In DNA form, the CDR3 reads TGTGCCAGTAGTGGCAGGCGAACCGGGACTAGCGGGAGATCGTCAGATACGCAGTATTTT. Protein: CASSGRRTGTSGRSSDTQYF. V and J are TRBV19 and TRBJ2-3; TRBD2 matches 14 bases. The CDR3 loop spans 20 amino acids. Germline V lookup: CDR1 LNHDA, CDR2 SQIVND (reference sequence). Trimming took 5 bases from V and 4 from J; bases not matched to a gene: 17. Filled out from reference TRBV19 and TRBJ2-3, the complete variable domain reads DGGITQSPKYLFRKEGQNVTLSCEQNLNHDAMYWYRQDPGQGLRLIYYSQIVNDFQKGDIAEGYSVSREKKESFPLTVTSAQKNPTAFYLCASSGRRTGTSGRSSDTQYFGPGTRLTVL.

The chain uses TRBV4-1 and TRBJ2-1; the match to TRBD2 covers 11 bases. Losses at the gene ends were 0 bases for V and 15 bases for J; bases not matched to a gene: 19. This CDR3 is 18 amino acids long. Germline CDR1 MGHRA, CDR2 YSYEKL. CDR3 in amino acids: CASSQDLTSGEFYNYAFF. The CDR3, as DNA: TGCGCCAGCAGCCAAGACCTGACTAGCGGGGAGTTTTACAATTATGCGTTCTTC.